The clone carrying this T cell receptor (beta chain) has a count of ten or more. Its antigen is undetermined. The source of the sample is a study of T cells after yellow fever vaccination. Study-wide results and caveats: Reappearance after the booster was seen for most primary-vaccination clones, at 96% CD4 and around 88% CD8. Of the clonotypes, a small share occurred in both CD4 and CD8 compartments.

TCRdb processed the 5' RACE reads anew with MiXCR; each CDR3 protein has one entry. In the table there are 150,000 or so distinct CDR3 sequences, about 6.9% of which are singletons. This sequence was found in a man aged 25 to 40 who received the YFV17D yellow fever vaccine. The sequencing here drew on CD4+ T cells sorted from PBMCs, taken 10 days after the yellow fever booster vaccination.

The CDR3 bases are TGTGCCACCAGTGGGAAACCCCCCCTACCGGAGGAGCAGTTCTTC. As protein: CATSGKPPLPEEQFF. V usage is TRBV24-1 and J usage is TRBJ2-1; D gene uncertain. The V and J ends lost 5 bases and 10 bases respectively, with 20 bases between them. CDR3 length: 15 amino acids. Germline lookup yields CDR1 KGHDR and CDR2 SFDVKD.